This T cell receptor (beta chain) was sequenced in a study of cytomegalovirus exposure and HLA in healthy donors. Study-level points and caveats: Altogether, some 170 TCR beta chains were recorded as cytomegalovirus-associated. A likely sequencing artifact accounted for one observed cluster of highly shared sequence variants.

V lost 3 bases and J lost 0; bases outside the gene matches: 13. CDR3 length equals 19 residues. Germline-derived CDR1 and CDR2 are KGHSH and LQKENI. Both 60 Vbeta primers and 13 Jbeta primers went into the PCR. Per the authors' pipeline: Unique TCR beta chains totaled about 73 million in a later count, with some 10 million of them shared. Clones were read by immunoSEQ multiplex PCR, and TCRdb kept only the in-frame ones, dropping some. From that table come the V and J calls and clone size; the DNA was used to work out D and trimming. The sample has some 110,000 clones; approximately 70% are singletons. Unrecorded immune exposures were likely, despite nominal health at sampling. A remark on this clone: Its antigen is currently unknown.

The sequenced material came from PBMCs. The chain joins TRBV18 to TRBJ1-5; the match to TRBD1 covers 8 bases. This clonotype was sampled from a woman aged 25 to 45 in good health and CMV-seronegative. The CDR3 loop reads CASSPFRGLNPNSNQPQHF. The CDR3 region has the DNA TGTGCCAGCTCACCTTTCAGGGGGCTAAACCCTAATAGCAATCAGCCCCAGCATTTT.